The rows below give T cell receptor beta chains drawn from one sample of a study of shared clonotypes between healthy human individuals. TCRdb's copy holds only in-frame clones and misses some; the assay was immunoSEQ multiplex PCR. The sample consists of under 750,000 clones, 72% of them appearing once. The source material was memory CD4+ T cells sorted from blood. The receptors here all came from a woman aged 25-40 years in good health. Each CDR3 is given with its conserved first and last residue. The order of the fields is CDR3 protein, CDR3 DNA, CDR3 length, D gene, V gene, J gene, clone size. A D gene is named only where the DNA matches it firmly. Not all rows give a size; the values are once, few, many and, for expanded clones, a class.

CASSRTSGSDDTQYF	TGTGCCAGCAGCCGCACTAGCGGGAGCGACGATACGCAGTATTTT	15	TRBD2	TRBV7-9	TRBJ2-3	NA
CASSADRGVEKLFF	TGTGCCAGCAGTGCCGACAGGGGAGTGGAAAAACTGTTTTTT	14	TRBD1	TRBV2	TRBJ1-4	once
CASKESGANTGELFF	TGTGCCAGCAAGGAGAGCGGAGCGAACACCGGGGAGCTGTTTTTT	15	NA	TRBV2	TRBJ2-2	NA
CASSLVMGGYGNEAFF	TGTGCCAGCAGCTTAGTTATGGGGGGCTACGGGAATGAAGCTTTCTTT	16	NA	TRBV7-9	TRBJ1-1	NA
CASSQDEGSQWNSPLHF	TGTGCCAGCAGCCAAGATGAGGGGAGTCAATGGAATTCACCCCTCCACTTT	17	NA	TRBV4-2	TRBJ1-6	NA
CAWSVGRAGGNTIYF	TGTGCCTGGAGTGTAGGCAGGGCGGGAGGAAACACCATATATTTT	15	NA	TRBV30	TRBJ1-3	few
CASSYPGGSTEAFF	TGTGCCAGCAGTTACCCCGGGGGCTCCACTGAAGCTTTCTTT	14	NA	TRBV6-5	TRBJ1-1	NA
CASSERGPGTQYF	TGTGCCAGCAGCGAGCGGGGTCCGGGGACCCAGTACTTC	13	TRBD2	TRBV5-4	TRBJ2-5	once
CASSFNRRTEAFF	TGTGCCAGCAGTTTTAATCGTAGGACTGAAGCTTTCTTT	13	NA	TRBV28	TRBJ1-1	few
CASSLVPGGDTEAFF	TGCGCCAGCAGCTTGGTACCAGGGGGGGACACTGAAGCTTTCTTT	15	TRBD1	TRBV5-1	TRBJ1-1	NA
CASETGAGETDTQYF	TGTGCCAGCGAGACCGGAGCGGGAGAAACAGATACGCAGTATTTT	15	TRBD2	TRBV7-9	TRBJ2-3	NA
CASSANRGSGAFPGNTIYF	TGTGCCAGCAGCGCGAATCGTGGATCGGGGGCGTTCCCTGGAAACACCATATATTTT	19	NA	TRBV9	TRBJ1-3	NA
CASSQGRREPYGYTF	TGCGCCAGCAGCCAAGGAAGGAGGGAGCCCTATGGCTACACCTTC	15	NA	TRBV4-1	TRBJ1-2	NA
CASSLPGGGPYEQYF	TGTGCCAGCAGTTTACCGGGAGGGGGTCCCTACGAGCAGTACTTC	15	TRBD2	TRBV28	TRBJ2-7	NA
CSAGLAGGDEQFF	TGCAGCGCGGGACTAGCGGGAGGCGATGAGCAGTTCTTC	13	TRBD2	TRBV29-1	TRBJ2-1	NA
CSAPLDGQAFF	TGCAGTGCTCCCCTCGACGGACAAGCTTTCTTT	11	NA	TRBV20-1	TRBJ1-1	NA
CASTQLTSGATGELFF	TGCGCCAGCACCCAATTGACTAGCGGAGCTACCGGGGAGCTGTTTTTT	16	TRBD2	TRBV5-1	TRBJ2-2	NA
CASSQGTGLPYEQYF	TGTGCCAGCAGCCAAGGCACAGGCCTCCCCTACGAGCAGTACTTC	15	NA	TRBV7-2	TRBJ2-7	NA
CASSGDGSYEQYF	TGTGCCAGCAGCGGGGACGGGTCCTACGAGCAGTACTTC	13	NA	TRBV28	TRBJ2-7	NA
CASSLDNLSTDTQYF	TGTGCCAGCTCACTAGACAATCTTAGCACAGATACGCAGTATTTT	15	NA	TRBV18	TRBJ2-3	NA
CASSTQGLGADEQFF	TGTGCCAGCAGCACCCAGGGACTAGGGGCGGACGAGCAGTTCTTC	15	TRBD2	TRBV11-3	TRBJ2-1	NA
CASSIRGGVGDTQYF	TGTGCCAGTAGTATAAGGGGGGGAGTCGGAGATACGCAGTATTTT	15	NA	TRBV19	TRBJ2-3	NA
CASSYSQGAEAFF	TGTGCCAGCAGTTACTCCCAGGGGGCTGAAGCTTTCTTT	13	TRBD1	TRBV6-6	TRBJ1-1	few
CASSQDTGLGETQYF	TGTGCCAGCAGCCAAGATACAGGTCTGGGCGAGACCCAGTACTTC	15	NA	TRBV4-2	TRBJ2-5	few
CASSPGQGERETQYF	TGTGCCAGCAGCCCCGGACAGGGGGAAAGAGAGACCCAGTACTTC	15	TRBD1	TRBV11-3	TRBJ2-5	NA
CASSPGQGNQPQHF	TGTGCCAGCTCCCCGGGACAGGGCAATCAGCCCCAGCATTTT	14	TRBD1	TRBV18	TRBJ1-5	NA
CASRSQSRRTGEQFF	TGTGCCAGTAGATCCCAAAGTCGAAGAACAGGTGAGCAGTTCTTC	15	NA	TRBV19	TRBJ2-1	NA
CASSLDGLNQPQHF	TGTGCCAGCAGCTTAGACGGCCTCAATCAGCCCCAGCATTTT	14	NA	TRBV11-2	TRBJ1-5	NA
CASSLPVGSQETQYF	TGTGCCAGCAGCTTGCCTGTGGGGTCCCAAGAGACCCAGTACTTC	15	NA	TRBV5-4	TRBJ2-5	NA
CASSYLSGGAYEQYF	TGTGCCAGCAGTTACCTTAGCGGGGGGGCCTACGAGCAGTACTTC	15	TRBD2	TRBV27	TRBJ2-7	NA
CASRLQRNSNQPQHF	TGTGCCAGCAGATTACAGAGGAATAGCAATCAGCCCCAGCATTTT	15	NA	TRBV2	TRBJ1-5	once
CASSIQGGTNTEAFF	TGTGCCAGTAGTATTCAGGGAGGCACGAACACTGAAGCTTTCTTT	15	NA	TRBV19	TRBJ1-1	NA
CSVAREAGNEQFF	TGCAGCGTTGCACGGGAGGCGGGGAATGAGCAGTTCTTC	13	TRBD2	TRBV29-1	TRBJ2-1	few
CASSIDRGRGYTF	TGTGCCAGCAGCATCGACAGGGGACGGGGCTACACCTTC	13	TRBD1	TRBV5-4	TRBJ1-2	many
CASSQFPTGTGGDYEQYF	TGCGCCAGCAGCCAGTTCCCGACCGGGACAGGAGGGGACTACGAGCAGTACTTC	18	TRBD1	TRBV4-1	TRBJ2-7	NA
CASSLGGNTIYF	TGTGCCAGCAGCTTAGGTGGAAACACCATATATTTT	12	NA	TRBV7-9	TRBJ1-3	NA
CASRRSSGGQDEQFF	TGTGCCAGCCGTAGGTCTTCGGGAGGGCAGGATGAGCAGTTCTTC	15	TRBD2	TRBV6-6	TRBJ2-1	few
CASSPPPYNEQFF	TGCGCCAGCTCGCCACCCCCTTACAATGAGCAGTTCTTC	13	NA	TRBV5-1	TRBJ2-1	NA
CASSLQASGRVDEQFF	TGCGCCAGCAGCTTGCAGGCTAGCGGGAGAGTCGATGAGCAGTTCTTC	16	TRBD2	TRBV5-1	TRBJ2-1	NA
CASSPVTRGRNAGELFF	TGTGCCAGCAGCCCCGTTACTCGCGGGAGGAACGCCGGGGAGCTGTTTTTT	17	TRBD2	TRBV14	TRBJ2-2	NA
CASSGDLHQPQHF	TGTGCCAGCTCGGGGGATTTACATCAGCCCCAGCATTTT	13	NA	TRBV11-1	TRBJ1-5	NA
CASREMQVPLGGTQYF	TGTGCCAGCAGAGAAATGCAGGTTCCTCTGGGGGGGACCCAGTACTTC	16	NA	TRBV28	TRBJ2-5	NA
CASSDTGSLGRGYTF	TGTGCCAGCAGTGACACCGGGAGTTTGGGTCGGGGCTACACCTTC	15	NA	TRBV6-1	TRBJ1-2	few
CASSQGPGLAPNYEQYF	TGTGCCAGCAGCCAAGGACCGGGACTAGCGCCAAACTACGAGCAGTACTTC	17	TRBD2	TRBV4-2	TRBJ2-7	NA
CASSLQGAQTNEKLFF	TGCGCCAGCAGCTTACAGGGGGCGCAGACTAATGAAAAACTGTTTTTT	16	TRBD1	TRBV5-1	TRBJ1-4	NA
CASSSSGRAPGELFF	TGTGCCAGCAGCTCTAGCGGGAGGGCCCCCGGGGAGCTGTTTTTT	15	TRBD2	TRBV5-4	TRBJ2-2	NA
CASNRPGTGSYNEQFF	TGTGCCAGCAACCGCCCGGGGACTGGCTCCTACAATGAGCAGTTCTTC	16	NA	TRBV28	TRBJ2-1	NA
CASSQDGQQNQPQHF	TGCGCCAGCAGCCAAGATGGACAGCAAAATCAGCCCCAGCATTTT	15	NA	TRBV4-1	TRBJ1-5	NA